This record concerns one T cell receptor beta chain sequence. As yet, its antigen is unknown. This same CDR3 is encoded by further DNA sequences in the sample. Germline CDR1 and CDR2: SEHNR and FQNEAQ (reference sequence). Between the trimmed V and J ends, which lost 5 bases and 1 base, there was a span of 5 bases. The CDR3 is 12 residues long. Method: immunoSEQ multiplex PCR; TCRdb's copy keeps in-frame clones and lacks some. This sample yields about 2.2 million clones, of which roughly 95% are seen a single time; under 2% belongs to the top ten. The data are from a study of shared clonotypes between healthy human individuals. Broader study findings: Naive subsets, compared against memory subsets, generally had larger estimated richness values. Donors were few, which limited the genetic and exposure-history diversity represented.

CD45RO-negative, CCR7-selected cells formed the naive CD8 fraction, which excluded terminally differentiated effector memory CD45RA+ cells. Sequenced material: naive CD8+ T cells from PBMCs. The chain employs TRBV7-9 and TRBJ2-5; D gene unclear. This receptor was identified in a man between 18 and 29 years old in good health. Some clones in this sample may be carry-over from other donors' samples. For the CDR3, the DNA is TGTGCCAGCAGCCCGCCCCAAGAGACCCAGTACTTC. Amino acids: CASSPPQETQYF.